The 2 T cell receptor beta chains presented below share a single source sample, sequenced in a study of cytomegalovirus exposure and HLA in healthy donors (dated by TCRdb to the late 2010s). The library was obtained by the immunoSEQ multiplex PCR assay. Not all clones reach the TCRdb copy of this immuneACCESS table, which keeps in-frame sequences only. Checked studies attribute under half of the gap to unresolved V genes and leave the rest unexplained. The sample records fewer than 350,000 clones, approximately 90% of which are singletons. The ten largest clones take up 0.92% of the sample. The specimen was PBMCs. The receptors shown here come from a woman under 30 in good health and CMV-seronegative.

The J gene is TRBJ1-4, the V gene TRBV23-1, with 7 bases fitting TRBD1. TRBV23-1 is noted as an ORF with a role that remains uncertain. V lost 6 bases to trimming and J lost 6 bases; unmatched junction nucleotides: 7. The CDR3 contains 14 residues. The chain's CDR3 is CASSRGKGYEKLFF. The CDR3 bases are TGCGCCAGCAGCAGGGGGAAGGGGTATGAAAAACTGTTTTTT.

This rearrangement joins TRBV23-1 to TRBJ2-7; 7 nucleotides line up with TRBD2. TRBV23-1 falls under the ORF class, with uncertain function. This CDR3 region has 16 residues. Trimming cost V 0 bases and J 5 bases; bases outside gene matches: 10. CDR3 amino acids: CASSQSGREYRDEQYF. CDR3 nucleotide sequence: TGCGCCAGCAGTCAATCGGGGCGGGAGTATAGGGACGAGCAGTACTTC.